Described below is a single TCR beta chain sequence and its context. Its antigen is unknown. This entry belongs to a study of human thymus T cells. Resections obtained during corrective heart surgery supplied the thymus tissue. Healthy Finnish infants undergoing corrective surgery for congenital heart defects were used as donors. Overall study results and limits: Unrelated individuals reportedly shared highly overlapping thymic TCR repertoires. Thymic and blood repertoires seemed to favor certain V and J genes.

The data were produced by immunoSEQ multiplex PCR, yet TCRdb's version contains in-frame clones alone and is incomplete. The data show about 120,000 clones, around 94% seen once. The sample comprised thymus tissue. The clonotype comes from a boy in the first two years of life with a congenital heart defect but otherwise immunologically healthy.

The CDR3 DNA reads as TGTGCCAGTTTTGCACCGGGACAGGGGGCGCCTGATGGCTACACCTTC. Translating gives CASFAPGQGAPDGYTF. The rearrangement joins TRBV19 to TRBJ1-2, with 12 nucleotides matching TRBD1. The CDR3 runs to 16 residues. Germline lookup yields CDR1 LNHDA and CDR2 SQIVND (reference sequence). Losses at the gene ends were 8 bases for V and 6 bases for J; bases not matched to a gene: 13.